Following are 10 T cell receptor delta chains from one sample sequenced in a study of Vδ1+ human thymocytes. Findings and limits, study-wide: Highly polyclonal TRG and TRD repertoires with Gaussian CDR3 length distributions appeared in thymus.

Extracted RNA was reverse transcribed into cDNA. CDR3 amplicons came from multiplex PCR with pooled V-gene forward and constant-region reverse primers. TCRdb called clones anew from the multiplex PCR reads with CATT. The sample carries 21,000 or so delta-chain clones, 6.5% to 10% recorded once. Their recognized antigens are unknown. Sequencing used Vdelta1+ gamma-delta thymocytes from the thymus. The subset denotes: FACS-sorted CD3+ TCRalphabeta- TCRVdelta1+ TCRVdelta2- thymocytes. The receptors were gathered from a child less than two years old who had congenital heart surgery.

The chain links TRDV2 to TRDJ3; the match to TRDD3 covers 7 bases. This CDR3 spans 24 amino acids. V lost 5 bases to trimming and J lost 0 bases; unmatched junction nucleotides: 27. Per the germline V gene, CDR1 is GEAIGNYY and CDR2 is EKD. DNA of the CDR3: TGTGCCTGTGGGGTACTGGGGATCTCAATCCCCCTAATTAAAAGCTCCTGGGACACCCGACAGATGTTTTTC. It codes for CACGVLGISIPLIKSSWDTRQMFF.

This chain connects TRDV1 to TRDJ1; TRDD3 matches 7 bases. Trimming at V came to 1 base and at J to 0 bases, leaving 20 bases not matched to a gene. This CDR3 spans 21 amino acids. The germline gives CDR1 TSWWSYY, CDR2 QGS. For the CDR3, the DNA is TGTGCTCTTGGGGAACAGCCACCATGGGTGGGCGGGGGATTGTACACCGATAAACTCATCTTT. Translating it yields CALGEQPPWVGGGLYTDKLIF.

In this sample, this clone is medium-sized. The J gene is TRDJ1, the V gene TRDV1; tentatively, D is TRDD3 (5 bases). This CDR3 is 21 amino acids long. Germline V gene data show CDR1 as TSWWSYY and CDR2 as QGS. Trimming took 5 bases from V and 0 from J, leaving 31 bases between them. CDR3: CALGKPPIRVRGGHYTDKLIF. CDR3 nucleotides: TGTGCTCTTGGGAAGCCCCCCATCCGGGTCCGGGGGGGCCACTACACCGATAAACTCATCTTT.

The J gene is TRDJ1, the V gene TRDV1; 11 bases are a match to TRDD3. V shed 0 bases and J 1 base; nucleotides not matched to a gene: 16. The CDR3 has 21 amino acids. Germline assignment: CDR1 TSWWSYY and CDR2 QGS. This chain's CDR3 is CALGELGPGGYSLECTDKLIF. The CDR3 DNA reads as TGTGCTCTTGGGGAACTAGGCCCTGGGGGATACTCTTTGGAGTGCACCGATAAACTCATCTTT.

The chain is built from TRDV1 and TRDJ1; D remains ambiguous. Here the J gene was assigned by germline matching of the DNA, as TCRdb has none. The CDR3 is 19 residues long. V was shortened by 4 bases and J by 2 bases, with 26 bases between the two germline ends. Germline V gene lookup returns CDR1 TSWWSYY and CDR2 QGS. The CDR3 DNA is TGTGCTCTTGGGGTTAGGCCCCCTTTTCCCGGTCCAAGGACCGATAAACTCATCTTT. Translating gives CALGVRPPFPGPRTDKLIF.

The rearrangement joins TRDV1 to TRDJ1; 13 bases fit TRDD3. TCRdb carries no J gene annotation; the J gene was assigned here by matching the DNA with germline. The germline gives CDR1 TSWWSYY, CDR2 QGS. V shed 4 bases, J shed 0 bases, and the junction held 14 bases outside the gene matches. The CDR3 loop spans 20 amino acids. The CDR3 loop is CALGVTPVLGDTGYTDKLIF. The CDR3 DNA reads TGTGCTCTTGGGGTCACCCCAGTACTGGGGGATACGGGGTACACCGATAAACTCATCTTT.

V usage is TRDV3 and J usage is TRDJ1; a possible D gene is TRDD3 (6 bases). This CDR3 contains 16 residues. Germline V gene data show CDR1 as TVYSNPD and CDR2 as GDNSRS (reference sequence). V was cut by 2 bases and J by 0 bases, with 19 bases left in between. This CDR3 is CAFPTRLGPYTDKLIF. The CDR3 DNA sequence: TGTGCCTTTCCTACGAGACTGGGTCCCTACACCGATAAACTCATCTTT. Based on the CDR3 plus reference TRDV3 and TRDJ1, the full variable domain is CDKVTQSSPDQTVASGSEVVLLCTYDTVYSNPDLFWYRIRPDYSFQFVFYGDNSRSEGADFTQGRFSVKHILTQKAFHLVISPVRTEDSATYYCAFPTRLGPYTDKLIFGKGTRVTVEP.

This rearrangement joins TRDV1 to TRDJ1, with 13 bases lining up with TRDD3. V lost 1 base and J lost 0; bases outside the gene matches: 14. The CDR3 runs to 21 residues. Germline V gene lookup returns CDR1 TSWWSYY and CDR2 QGS. The CDR3 is CALGERPFLLGDTVYTDKLIF. CDR3 nucleotide sequence: TGTGCTCTTGGGGAACGTCCCTTCCTACTGGGGGATACGGTGTACACCGATAAACTCATCTTT.

Without a V gene call, the J gene is given as TRDJ1; no check of the table's D call, TRDD3, against the DNA was made. This CDR3 has 21 amino acids. DNA of the CDR3: TGTGCTCTTGGGTCCCCCTTCCTATACCCTCTGGGGGATACTTTGGGCGATAAACTCATCTTT. This gives the protein CALGSPFLYPLGDTLGDKLIF.

In this sample, this clone turned up a few times. The junction shows a germline mismatch at one end, possibly a read error. The chain has TRDV1 and TRDJ1, with 12 bases matching TRDD3. Germline values: CDR1 TSWWSYY, CDR2 QGS. CDR3 length: 23 amino acids. The CDR3 loop reads CALGKLPKHRSTGGYSYTDKLIF. CDR3 in DNA: TGTGCTCTTGGGAAACTTCCTAAACACCGATCTACTGGGGGATACTCTTACACCGATAAACTCATCTTT.